This T cell receptor (beta chain) is from a study of blood T cell repertoires in COVID-19. Study-wide context: Samples of COVID-19 (acute and convalescent) were obtained from the United States, Italy and Spain. From T cells, B-cell-depleted T cells, or PBMCs came the material, which was cDNA or gDNA.

How the authors handled the data: Estimation of nucleated cell counts was performed using reference gene primer amplification. Produced via immunoSEQ multiplex PCR; TCRdb's table is partial and in-frame only. V and J calls and clone size are as listed in that table; D and trimming were resolved from the DNA. The data show about 200,000 clones, more than 75% seen once. Germline V CDR1 and CDR2: LGHDT, YNNKEL (reference sequence). The V and J ends lost 5 bases and 4 bases respectively, with 8 bases between them. This CDR3 spans 13 amino acids. This TCR came from a woman older than 75 with acute or convalescent COVID-19. The genes are TRBV3-1 (or the pseudogene TRBV3-2) and TRBJ2-2; possible D gene TRBD2, 5 bases. Input material: peripheral blood. CDR3 amino acids: CASSETSTGELFF. The DNA for the CDR3 is TGTGCCAGCAGCGAAACTAGCACCGGGGAGCTGTTTTTT.